This section outlines one T cell receptor (beta chain) sequence together with its context. The germline gives CDR1 SQVTM, CDR2 ANQGSEA. The CDR3 consists of 13 residues. V dropped 7 bases and J dropped 0 bases, with 12 bases sitting between them. The data were taken from a study of blood T cell repertoires in COVID-19. In the source study's methods: Reference gene primer amplification gave nucleated cell count estimates. Profiled with immunoSEQ multiplex PCR; TCRdb holds only in-frame clones, not every one. V, J and clone size derive from that table, while D and trimming were established from the DNA sequence. The sample consists of 100,000 to 130,000 clones, around 83% of them appearing once.

The chain is built from TRBV29-1 and TRBJ1-1, with D tentatively TRBD1 (6 bases). The sequenced material came from peripheral blood. This clonotype originated in a man between 65 and 79 years old with acute or convalescent COVID-19. CDR3 sequence reads: CSAVQGLNTEAFF. Written as DNA, the CDR3 is TGCAGCGCCGTACAGGGTTTGAACACTGAAGCTTTCTTT.